This TCR beta chain was sequenced during a study of CD8+ T cells in alopecia areata. Turning to the study itself: Tofacitinib continued for 6 to 18 months and was then withheld for 6 months.

This CDR3 is built from 14 residues. The V and J ends lost 4 bases and 1 base, in that order; junction bases with no gene match: 3. Germline assignment: CDR1 LNHDA and CDR2 SQIVND (reference sequence). Points on this clone: Its cognate antigen is unknown.

Broader study findings: Sequences from scalp samples also cover resident alphabeta T cells of normal skin.

The authors extracted RNA and reverse transcribed it into cDNA as the sequencing template. Method: immunoSEQ multiplex PCR; TCRdb's copy keeps in-frame clones and lacks some. The sample consists of 140,000 to 150,000 clones, about 87% of them appearing once. The V gene is TRBV19, the J gene TRBJ2-7; 8 bases map to TRBD1. This clonotype was sampled from a human donor with alopecia areata. Sequenced here: CD8+ T cells sorted from blood, sampled at week 0. The CDR3 DNA reads TGTGCCAGTAGTACCCGGGACAGGTCCTACGAGCAGTACTTC. The encoded protein is CASSTRDRSYEQYF.